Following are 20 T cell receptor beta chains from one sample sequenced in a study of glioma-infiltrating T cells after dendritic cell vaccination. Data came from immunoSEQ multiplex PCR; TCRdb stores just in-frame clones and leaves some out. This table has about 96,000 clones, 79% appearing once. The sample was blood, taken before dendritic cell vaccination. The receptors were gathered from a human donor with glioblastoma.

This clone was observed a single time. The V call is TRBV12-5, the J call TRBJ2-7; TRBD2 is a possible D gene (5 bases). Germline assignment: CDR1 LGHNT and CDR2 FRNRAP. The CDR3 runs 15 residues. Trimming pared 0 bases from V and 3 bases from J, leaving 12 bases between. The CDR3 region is CASGLVAGRFYEQYF. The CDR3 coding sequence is TGTGCTAGTGGTTTGGTTGCGGGCAGATTCTACGAGCAGTACTTC.

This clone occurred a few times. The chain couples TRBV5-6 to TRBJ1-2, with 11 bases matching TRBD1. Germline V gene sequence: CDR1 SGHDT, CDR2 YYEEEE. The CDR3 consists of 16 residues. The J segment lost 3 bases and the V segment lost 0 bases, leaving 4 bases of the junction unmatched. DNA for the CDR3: TGTGCCAGCAGCTTGGCTTGGACAGGGGGCGACTATGGCTACACCTTC. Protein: CASSLAWTGGDYGYTF.

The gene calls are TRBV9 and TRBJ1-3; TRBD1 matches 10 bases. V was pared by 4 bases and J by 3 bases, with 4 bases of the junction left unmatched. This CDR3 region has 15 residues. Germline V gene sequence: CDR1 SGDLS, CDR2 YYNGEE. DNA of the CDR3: TGTGCCAGCAGCAGAGGGACAGGGGATGGAAACACCATATATTTT. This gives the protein CASSRGTGDGNTIYF.

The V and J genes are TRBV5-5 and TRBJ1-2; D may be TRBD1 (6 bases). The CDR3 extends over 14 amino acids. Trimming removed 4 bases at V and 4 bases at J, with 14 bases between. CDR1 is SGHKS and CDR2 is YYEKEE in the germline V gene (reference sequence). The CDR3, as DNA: TGTGCCAGCAGCCTGGAGGGGGTTAGCTATGGCTACACCTTC. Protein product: CASSLEGVSYGYTF. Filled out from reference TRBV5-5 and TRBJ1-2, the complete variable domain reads DAGVTQSPTHLIKTRGQQVTLRCSPISGHKSVSWYQQVLGQGPQFIFQYYEKEERGRGNFPDRFSARQFPNYSSELNVNALLLGDSALYLCASSLEGVSYGYTFGSGTRLTVV.

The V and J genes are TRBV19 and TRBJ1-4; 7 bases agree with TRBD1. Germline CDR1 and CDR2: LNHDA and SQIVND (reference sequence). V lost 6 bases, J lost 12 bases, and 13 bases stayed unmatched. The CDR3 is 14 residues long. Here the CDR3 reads CASSVGGQRKELFF. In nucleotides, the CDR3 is TGTGCCAGTAGCGTAGGGGGACAGAGAAAGGAACTGTTTTTT.

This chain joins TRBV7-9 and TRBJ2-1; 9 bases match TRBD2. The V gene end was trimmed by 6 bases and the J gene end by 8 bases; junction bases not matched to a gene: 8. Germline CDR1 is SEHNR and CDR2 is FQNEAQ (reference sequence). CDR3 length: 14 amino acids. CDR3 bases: TGTGCCAGCAGTGCCGGGACTAGCAGTCATGAGCAGTTCTTC. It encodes CASSAGTSSHEQFF.

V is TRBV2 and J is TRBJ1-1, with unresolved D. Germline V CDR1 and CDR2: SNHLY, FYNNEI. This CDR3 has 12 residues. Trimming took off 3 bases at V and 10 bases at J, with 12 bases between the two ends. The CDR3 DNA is TGTGCCAGCAGTGACCTCCGGTTTCGAGCTTTCTTT. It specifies CASSDLRFRAFF. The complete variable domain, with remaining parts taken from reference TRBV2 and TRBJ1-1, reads EPEVTQTPSHQVTQMGQEVILRCVPISNHLYFYWYRQILGQKVEFLVSFYNNEISEKSEIFDDQFSVERPDGSNFTLKIRSTKLEDSAMYFCASSDLRFRAFFGQGTRLTVV.

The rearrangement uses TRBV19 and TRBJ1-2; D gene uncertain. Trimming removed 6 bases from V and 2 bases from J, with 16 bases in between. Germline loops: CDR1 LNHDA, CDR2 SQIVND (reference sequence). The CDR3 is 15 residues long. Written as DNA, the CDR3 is TGTGCCAGTAGGACCCCCGGGAGGACGAACTATGGCTACACCTTC. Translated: CASRTPGRTNYGYTF. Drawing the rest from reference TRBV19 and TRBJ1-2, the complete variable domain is DGGITQSPKYLFRKEGQNVTLSCEQNLNHDAMYWYRQDPGQGLRLIYYSQIVNDFQKGDIAEGYSVSREKKESFPLTVTSAQKNPTAFYLCASRTPGRTNYGYTFGSGTRLTVV.

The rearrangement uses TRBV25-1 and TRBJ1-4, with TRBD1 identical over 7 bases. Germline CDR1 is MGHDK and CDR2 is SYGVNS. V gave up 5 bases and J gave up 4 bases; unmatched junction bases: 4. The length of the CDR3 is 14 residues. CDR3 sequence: CASSLGTVNEKLFF. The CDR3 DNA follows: TGTGCCAGCAGTTTAGGGACAGTTAATGAAAAACTGTTTTTT. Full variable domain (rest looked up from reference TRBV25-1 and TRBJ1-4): EADIYQTPRYLVIGTGKKITLECSQTMGHDKMYWYQQDPGMELHLIHYSYGVNSTEKGDLSSESTVSRIRTEHFPLTLESARPSHTSQYLCASSLGTVNEKLFFGSGTQLSVL.

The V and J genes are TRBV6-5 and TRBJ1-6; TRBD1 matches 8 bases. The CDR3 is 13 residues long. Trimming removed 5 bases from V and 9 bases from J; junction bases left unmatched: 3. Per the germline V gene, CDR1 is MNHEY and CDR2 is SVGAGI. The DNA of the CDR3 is TGTGCCAGCAGTACCGACAGGGGTTCACCCCTCCACTTT. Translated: CASSTDRGSPLHF.

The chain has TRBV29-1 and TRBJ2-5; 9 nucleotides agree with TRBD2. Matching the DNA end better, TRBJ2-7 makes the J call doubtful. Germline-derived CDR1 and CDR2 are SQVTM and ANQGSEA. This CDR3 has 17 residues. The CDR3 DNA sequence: TGCAGCGTTGGTGGTAGCGGGGGACCAGGGAGATTCCACGAGCAGTACTTC. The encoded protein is CSVGGSGGPGRFHEQYF.

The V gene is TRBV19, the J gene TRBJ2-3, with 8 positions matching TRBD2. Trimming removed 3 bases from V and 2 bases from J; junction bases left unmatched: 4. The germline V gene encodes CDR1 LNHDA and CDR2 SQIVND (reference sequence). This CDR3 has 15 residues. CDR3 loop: CASSMRRGATDTQYF. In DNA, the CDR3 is TGTGCCAGTAGTATGAGGCGGGGGGCCACAGATACGCAGTATTTT.

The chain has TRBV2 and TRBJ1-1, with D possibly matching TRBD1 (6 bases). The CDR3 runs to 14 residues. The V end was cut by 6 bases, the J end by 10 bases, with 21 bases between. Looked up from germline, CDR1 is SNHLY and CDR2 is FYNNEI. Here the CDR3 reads CASSLQGRETAAFF. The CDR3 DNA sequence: TGTGCCAGCAGCCTACAGGGTAGGGAGACGGCAGCTTTCTTT. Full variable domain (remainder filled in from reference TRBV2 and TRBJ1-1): EPEVTQTPSHQVTQMGQEVILRCVPISNHLYFYWYRQILGQKVEFLVSFYNNEISEKSEIFDDQFSVERPDGSNFTLKIRSTKLEDSAMYFCASSLQGRETAAFFGQGTRLTVV.

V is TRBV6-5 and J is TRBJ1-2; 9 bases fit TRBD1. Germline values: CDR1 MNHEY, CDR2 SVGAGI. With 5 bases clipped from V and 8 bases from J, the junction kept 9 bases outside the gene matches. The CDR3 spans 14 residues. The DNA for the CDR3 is TGTGCCAGCAGTCTAGCCGGGACAGGGAACGGCTACACCTTC. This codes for CASSLAGTGNGYTF.

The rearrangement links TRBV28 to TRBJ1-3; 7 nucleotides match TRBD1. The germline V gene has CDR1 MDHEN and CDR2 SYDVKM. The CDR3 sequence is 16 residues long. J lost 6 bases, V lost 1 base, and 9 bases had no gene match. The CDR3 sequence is CASSLLTRGQVNTIYF. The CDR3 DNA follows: TGTGCCAGCAGTTTATTAACTAGGGGGCAGGTAAACACCATATATTTT.

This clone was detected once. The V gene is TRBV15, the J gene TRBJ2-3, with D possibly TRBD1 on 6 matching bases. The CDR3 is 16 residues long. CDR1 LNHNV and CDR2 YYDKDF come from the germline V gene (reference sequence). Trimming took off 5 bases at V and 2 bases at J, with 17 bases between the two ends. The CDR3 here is CATSGSTQGYTDTQYF. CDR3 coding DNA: TGTGCCACCAGCGGGTCAACCCAGGGGTACACAGATACGCAGTATTTT.

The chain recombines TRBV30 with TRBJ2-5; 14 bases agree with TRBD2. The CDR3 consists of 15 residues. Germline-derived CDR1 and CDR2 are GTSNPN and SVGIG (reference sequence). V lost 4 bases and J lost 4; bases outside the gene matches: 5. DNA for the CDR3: TGTGCCTGGATGGGGACTAGCGGGAGACCAGAGACCCAGTACTTC. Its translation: CAWMGTSGRPETQYF.

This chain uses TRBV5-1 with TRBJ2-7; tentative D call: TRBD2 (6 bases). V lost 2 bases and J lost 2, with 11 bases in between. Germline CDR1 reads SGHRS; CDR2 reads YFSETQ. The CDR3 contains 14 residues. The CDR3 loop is CASSLGGIPYEQYF. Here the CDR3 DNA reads TGCGCCAGCAGCTTAGGAGGGATCCCCTACGAGCAGTACTTC.

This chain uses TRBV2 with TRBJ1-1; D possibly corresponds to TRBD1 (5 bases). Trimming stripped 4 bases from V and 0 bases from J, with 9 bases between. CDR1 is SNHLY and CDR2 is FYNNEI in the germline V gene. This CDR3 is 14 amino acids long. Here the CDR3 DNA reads TGTGCCAGCAGTGCCAGGGCCCTGAACACTGAAGCTTTCTTT. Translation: CASSARALNTEAFF.

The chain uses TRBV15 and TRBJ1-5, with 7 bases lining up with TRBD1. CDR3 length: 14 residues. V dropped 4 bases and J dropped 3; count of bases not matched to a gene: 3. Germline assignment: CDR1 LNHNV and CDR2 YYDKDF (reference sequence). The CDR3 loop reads CATSTTGYNQPQHF. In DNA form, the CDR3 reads TGTGCCACCAGCACGACAGGGTACAATCAGCCCCAGCATTTT.